This T cell receptor beta chain was identified during a study of T cell responses to AZD1222 COVID-19 vaccine. Only in-frame clones appear in the TCRdb table, and some are missing; sequencing was by immunoSEQ multiplex PCR. The sample yields some 190,000 clones, 92% seen once. Concerning this clone itself: The antigen remains undetermined.

The V end was cut by 5 bases, the J end by 11 bases, with 20 bases between. CDR1 and CDR2 (germline): SGDLS, YYNGEE. The CDR3 is 14 amino acids. Study-wide points: Donors skewed white British and female; clonal diversity was possibly underestimated. The peak T cell response came first, and repertoires were sampled only after it. Increases in Spike-specific TCR breadth and depth were seen after two AZD1222 doses.

The specimen comprised peripheral blood, sampled on day 0 of AZD1222 vaccination. The TCR originated in an adult in good health. V gene TRBV9 combines with J gene TRBJ1-3; D is ambiguous. DNA for the CDR3: TGTGCCAGCAGTTTCAGGCAGTCACCTCACGCCATATATTTT. It translates to CASSFRQSPHAIYF. Full variable domain (remainder filled in from reference TRBV9 and TRBJ1-3): DSGVTQTPKHLITATGQRVTLRCSPRSGDLSVYWYQQSLDQGLQFLIQYYNGEERAKGNILERFSAQQFPDLHSELNLSSLELGDSALYFCASSFRQSPHAIYFGEGSWLTVV.